Each of the 26 T cell receptor beta chains below was sequenced from the same sample in a study of CD8+CD57+ T cells in acquired aplastic anemia (dated by TCRdb to 2016 to 2019). The reads were generated on an Illumina HiSeq 2000. TCR beta VDJ combination and CDR3 sequence profiling used genomic DNA as the template. TCRdb cleaned the public reads at Q25 with fastp, built clones with MiXCR and kept in-frame beta chains. Records with the same CDR3 protein are collapsed into one entry carrying the most frequent genes and DNA. Here the sample has about 210,000 distinct CDR3 sequences; over 55% occur a single time. Jointly, the top ten make up approximately 30% of the sample. The sequenced sample consisted of sorted CD4+, CD8+, or CD8+CD57+ T cells (not recorded which) from PBMCs. Receptor source: a human donor in good health.

V gene TRBV5-5 combines with J gene TRBJ1-2; D remains unclear. Trimming shortened V by 4 bases and J by 4 bases, and 11 bases separated the two germline ends. CDR1 SGHKS and CDR2 YYEKEE come from the germline V gene (reference sequence). This CDR3 is 13 amino acids long. DNA of the CDR3: TGTGCCAGCAGCCAAGAAACAAGCTATGGCTACACCTTC. Its translation is CASSQETSYGYTF.

The V call is TRBV7-9, the J call TRBJ2-1; 11 nucleotides line up with TRBD2. Germline CDR1 reads SEHNR; CDR2 reads FQNEAQ (reference sequence). This CDR3 contains 16 residues. Losses at the gene ends were 5 bases for V and 8 bases for J; bases not matched to a gene: 11. In nucleotides, the CDR3 is TGTGCCAGCAGCACCATAGCGGGAGGGCCCGTCTATGAGCAGTTCTTC. The encoded protein is CASSTIAGGPVYEQFF.

This chain joins TRBV7-2 and TRBJ2-7; perhaps TRBD1 as D (5 bases). With 4 bases removed from V and 3 bases from J, the gap between germline ends came to 13 bases. The CDR3 has 14 residues. Germline assignment: CDR1 SGHTA and CDR2 FQGNSA. CDR3 sequence reads: CASSYTGGDYEQYF. The CDR3 nucleotides read TGTGCCAGCAGCTATACAGGTGGGGACTACGAGCAGTACTTC.

This chain links TRBV20-1 with TRBJ1-6; D is possibly TRBD1 (6 bases). CDR3 length: 15 amino acids. CDR1 is DFQATT, CDR2 SNEGSKA, per germline (reference sequence). V dropped 1 base and J dropped 7 bases, with 14 bases sitting between them. This CDR3 is CSARVLGGTNSPLHF. CDR3 DNA: TGCAGTGCTAGAGTCCTAGGGGGGACCAATTCACCCCTCCACTTT.

V gene TRBV15 combines with J gene TRBJ2-3, with TRBD1 matching over 7 bases. Germline CDR1 reads LNHNV; CDR2 reads YYDKDF (reference sequence). The CDR3 extends over 17 amino acids. V lost 0 bases to trimming and J lost 5 bases; unmatched junction nucleotides: 11. The CDR3 loop is CATSREGPGTVGDTQYF. DNA for the CDR3: TGTGCCACCAGCAGAGAAGGGCCCGGGACAGTTGGAGATACGCAGTATTTT.

J is TRBJ2-5 and V is TRBV7-3, with TRBD2 as a possible D gene (7 bases). The germline V gene encodes CDR1 SGHTA and CDR2 FQGTGA. This CDR3 region has 15 residues. With 8 bases removed from V and 5 bases from J, the gap between germline ends came to 21 bases. This CDR3 reads CASSLGGGRGETQYF. Here the CDR3 DNA reads TGTGCCAGCTCCCTGGGGGGGGGCCGGGGTGAGACCCAGTACTTC. Combining the CDR3 with reference TRBV7-3 and TRBJ2-5 gives the whole variable domain GAGVSQTPSNKVTEKGKYVELRCDPISGHTALYWYRQSLGQGPEFLIYFQGTGAADDSGLPNDRFFAVRPEGSVSTLKIQRTERGDSAVYLCASSLGGGRGETQYFGPGTRLLVL.

The chain has TRBV7-9 and TRBJ2-5; 11 bases fit TRBD1. V was clipped by 1 base and J by 4 bases; unmatched bases: 2. The CDR3 sequence is 15 residues long. CDR1 and CDR2 from the germline V gene are SEHNR and FQNEAQ (reference sequence). CDR3 nucleotides: TGTGCCAGCAGCTTAGTTGGGACAGGGGGAGAGACCCAGTACTTC. This encodes CASSLVGTGGETQYF.

The chain carries TRBV9 and TRBJ2-5, with 10 nucleotides matching TRBD2. This CDR3 is 15 amino acids long. From germline, CDR1 is SGDLS and CDR2 YYNGEE. The V and J ends lost 0 bases and 5 bases, in that order; junction bases with no gene match: 4. This CDR3 reads CASSVGVSGGETQYF. The CDR3 nucleotides read TGTGCCAGCAGCGTAGGGGTTAGCGGGGGGGAGACCCAGTACTTC. The full variable domain, completed using reference TRBV9 and TRBJ2-5, is DSGVTQTPKHLITATGQRVTLRCSPRSGDLSVYWYQQSLDQGLQFLIQYYNGEERAKGNILERFSAQQFPDLHSELNLSSLELGDSALYFCASSVGVSGGETQYFGPGTRLLVL.

The CDR3 is CASSQGGFSTDTQYF. The DNA of the CDR3 is TGCGCCAGCAGCCAAGGAGGGTTTAGCACAGATACGCAGTATTTT. This sequence joins TRBV4-1 and TRBJ2-3, with D possibly matching TRBD2 (5 bases). The germline gives CDR1 MGHRA, CDR2 YSYEKL. The V and J ends lost 1 base and 0 bases respectively, with 8 bases between them. The CDR3 is 15 residues long.

This clonotype was seen a handful of times. This chain joins TRBV2 and TRBJ2-1, with 9 nucleotides matching TRBD2. This CDR3 is built from 16 residues. Germline CDR1 and CDR2: SNHLY and FYNNEI. V was clipped by 2 bases and J by 7 bases; unmatched bases: 9. CDR3 bases: TGTGCCAGCAGTGAATTAGGCGGGGGGGTTGGAAATGAGCAGTTCTTC. Protein product: CASSELGGGVGNEQFF.

In this sample, this clonotype turned up many times. The chain couples TRBV24-1 to TRBJ2-2; TRBD1 or TRBD2 may be the D gene (5 bases each). The CDR3 sequence is 16 residues long. Trimming shortened V by 4 bases and J by 2 bases, and 13 bases separated the two germline ends. CDR1 and CDR2 (germline): KGHDR, SFDVKD. The CDR3 DNA follows: TGTGCCACCAGTGACTCCGGGACGGATAACACCGGGGAGCTGTTTTTT. It yields the protein CATSDSGTDNTGELFF.

This chain uses TRBV12-3 or TRBV12-4 with TRBJ1-6; 10 bases fit TRBD1. Trimming at V came to 3 bases and at J to 10 bases, leaving 6 bases not matched to a gene. This CDR3 is 15 amino acids long. CDR3 protein: CASSFDRGPRSPLHF. In nucleotides, the CDR3 is TGTGCCAGCAGTTTTGACAGGGGGCCCAGGTCACCCCTCCACTTT.

In its sample, this clonotype was seen once. The chain employs TRBV6-1 and TRBJ2-3, with unresolved D. This CDR3 has 14 amino acids. Trimming removed 6 bases at V and 0 bases at J, with 10 bases between. Germline loops: CDR1 MNHNS, CDR2 SASEGT. The DNA of the CDR3 is TGTGCCAGCAGAAGGACCGATAGCACAGATACGCAGTATTTT. Translated: CASRRTDSTDTQYF.

This clonotype was picked up many times. J is TRBJ2-3 and V is TRBV7-3, with D possibly being TRBD1 (5 bases). The CDR3 has 14 amino acids. The V gene lost 1 base and the J gene lost 4 bases, with 9 bases spanning the gap. Germline lookup yields CDR1 SGHTA and CDR2 FQGTGA. The CDR3 region is CASSLKFRADTQYF. As DNA, the CDR3 is TGTGCCAGCAGCTTAAAGTTCAGGGCAGATACGCAGTATTTT. Filled out from reference TRBV7-3 and TRBJ2-3, the complete variable domain reads GAGVSQTPSNKVTEKGKYVELRCDPISGHTALYWYRQSLGQGPEFLIYFQGTGAADDSGLPNDRFFAVRPEGSVSTLKIQRTERGDSAVYLCASSLKFRADTQYFGPGTRLTVL.

Here the CDR3 DNA reads TGTGCCACCGGGGAGCGAGGGAAGAGCACTGAAGCTTTCTTT. This sequence encodes CATGERGKSTEAFF. The chain has TRBV15 and TRBJ1-1; D gene unclear. Per the germline V gene, CDR1 is LNHNV and CDR2 is YYDKDF (reference sequence). The CDR3 is 14 residues long. V was cut by 8 bases and J by 4 bases, with 17 bases left in between.

This chain links TRBV19 with TRBJ2-7; D unresolved. The CDR3 length is 14 residues. Germline loops: CDR1 LNHDA, CDR2 SQIVND (reference sequence). V lost 9 bases to trimming and J lost 7 bases, with 22 bases between them. This CDR3 is CASSFRRVWSEQYF. CDR3 bases: TGTGCCAGCAGTTTCCGCCGGGTTTGGAGTGAGCAGTACTTC.

With respect to this clonotype: One junction end disagrees with the germline gene, perhaps due to a read error. This rearrangement joins TRBV14 to TRBJ1-4; D is uncertain. Germline CDR1 SGHDN, CDR2 FVKESK. The CDR3 sequence is 16 residues long. CDR3 protein: CASSKEWGDRDEKLFF. The CDR3 DNA follows: TGTGCCAGCAGCAAAGAATGGGGAGATCGGGATGAAAAACTGTTTTTC.

This chain joins TRBV25-1 and TRBJ2-7; unclear D gene. The CDR3 sequence is 14 residues long. V shed 6 bases and J shed 3 bases, with 15 bases lying between them. In germline, CDR1 is MGHDK, CDR2 SYGVNS. The CDR3: CASSHNPRRYEQYF. CDR3 nucleotides: TGTGCCAGCAGCCATAATCCACGCCGCTACGAGCAGTACTTC.

This chain connects TRBV6-5 to TRBJ2-7; 11 nucleotides agree with TRBD2. Germline V gene data show CDR1 as MNHEY and CDR2 as SVGAGI. Trimming took 0 bases from V and 5 from J; bases not matched to a gene: 6. The CDR3 runs to 16 residues. The CDR3 DNA is TGTGCCAGCAGTTACTCGTACACTAGCGGGGGCAACGAGCAGTACTTC. Translation: CASSYSYTSGGNEQYF.

In this sample, this clonotype turned up a few times. The J gene is TRBJ2-5, the V gene TRBV27; 11 bases agree with TRBD1. The CDR3 runs 16 residues. Trimming at V came to 3 bases and at J to 5 bases, leaving 8 bases not matched to a gene. Germline assignment: CDR1 MNHEY and CDR2 SMNVEV (reference sequence). CDR3 DNA sequence: TGTGCCAGCAGTTTTCTAGGACAGGGGGCTTCGGAGACCCAGTACTTC. The encoded protein is CASSFLGQGASETQYF.

This rearrangement joins TRBV7-2 to TRBJ1-6, with TRBD1 matching 12 bases. The length of the CDR3 is 18 residues. V was pared by 0 bases and J by 9 bases, with 9 bases of the junction left unmatched. Germline CDR1 reads SGHTA; CDR2 reads FQGNSA. For the CDR3, the DNA is TGTGCCAGCAGCTTAGCACCTCCGGGACAGGGGGCCGGTTCACCCCTCCACTTT. Translated, it gives CASSLAPPGQGAGSPLHF. The variable domain in full, completed from reference TRBV7-2 and TRBJ1-6, reads GAGVSQSPSNKVTEKGKDVELRCDPISGHTALYWYRQSLGQGLEFLIYFQGNSAPDKSGLPSDRFSAERTGGSVSTLTIQRTQQEDSAVYLCASSLAPPGQGAGSPLHFGNGTRLTVT.

CDR3 in DNA: TGTGCCAGCAGCGATACCCTAGCGGAGAACAATGAGCAGTTCTTC. Translation gives CASSDTLAENNEQFF. The chain combines TRBV7-9 with TRBJ2-1; the match to TRBD2 covers 7 bases. V lost 5 bases and J lost 5; bases outside the gene matches: 9. The CDR3 length is 15 residues. Germline CDR1 and CDR2: SEHNR and FQNEAQ (reference sequence).

This chain links TRBV2 with TRBJ2-5, with a tentative D call TRBD2 (5 bases). The V end lost 7 bases, the J end lost 7 bases, and 10 bases lay between the germline ends. In germline, CDR1 is SNHLY, CDR2 FYNNEI. This CDR3 has 11 amino acids. The CDR3 here is CASKKEATQYF. In nucleotides, the CDR3 is TGTGCCAGCAAAAAGGAGGCGACCCAGTACTTC.

The V call is TRBV20-1, the J call TRBJ2-7; TRBD2 matches 11 bases. J gave up 2 bases and V 3 bases, and 9 bases lay outside the gene matches. The CDR3 sequence is 16 residues long. Germline CDR1 reads DFQATT; CDR2 reads SNEGSKA (reference sequence). The CDR3 protein is CSASDPGTSGTYEQYF. The CDR3 DNA is TGCAGTGCTAGTGACCCCGGGACTAGCGGAACCTACGAGCAGTACTTC.

This chain uses TRBV11-2 with TRBJ2-2, with D unclear. This CDR3 comprises 17 residues. CDR1 is SGHAT, CDR2 FQNNGV, per germline. V was pared by 5 bases and J by 7 bases, with 23 bases between. CDR3 amino acids: CASSQARNRTTIGELFF. The DNA for the CDR3 is TGTGCCAGCAGCCAAGCAAGGAACAGAACGACAATCGGGGAGCTGTTTTTT.

This clonotype was counted ten times or more. V is TRBV10-3 and J is TRBJ1-3; D not certain. The CDR3 is 13 amino acids. V shed 3 bases and J shed 6 bases, with 9 bases lying between them. The germline V gene encodes CDR1 ENHRY and CDR2 SYGVKD. CDR3 bases: TGTGCCATCAGTGAAGGTCCAGAAAACACCATATATTTT. Translating it yields CAISEGPENTIYF.